This TCR beta chain was identified in a study of T cell changes during pregnancy in multiple sclerosis. V shed 0 bases and J 0 bases; nucleotides not matched to a gene: 6. The CDR3 loop spans 19 amino acids. Germline V lookup: CDR1 SGHNT, CDR2 YYREEE (reference sequence). Only in-frame clones appear in the TCRdb table, and some are missing; sequencing was by immunoSEQ multiplex PCR. The repertoire holds about 59,000 clones, about 94% seen once, with 2.5% to 3% in the top ten. This material consisted of CD8+ T cells from peripheral blood mononuclear cells, taken after pregnancy. The TCR was taken from a female donor with multiple sclerosis, enrolled in a pregnancy study. V gene TRBV5-4 combines with J gene TRBJ1-4; 12 positions agree with TRBD1. The CDR3 DNA reads as TGTGCCAGCAGCTTGGATGGGGACAGGGGGCTTACAACTAATGAAAAACTGTTTTTT. Encoded protein: CASSLDGDRGLTTNEKLFF.